This T cell receptor (beta chain) derives from a study of blood T cell repertoires in COVID-19. The CDR3 loop spans 16 amino acids. This clone was recorded once. In the original analysis: Reference gene primer amplification in the assay estimated nucleated cell counts. This table comes from immunoSEQ multiplex PCR, and its TCRdb copy is limited to in-frame clones, with some not included. For V, J and clone size, that table is used; D and trimming come from the DNA. This table has 340,000 or so clones, 87% appearing once. This receptor was obtained from a man aged 50 to 59 with active or convalescent COVID-19. The chain recombines TRBV21-1 with TRBJ1-5; TRBD1 is the table's D call and was not checked against the DNA. TRBV21-1 is flagged as a pseudogene. Sequenced input: peripheral blood. The CDR3 reads CASSTLSGTGNQPQHF. The CDR3 DNA reads TGTGCCAGCAGCACGTTGTCCGGGACAGGGAATCAGCCCCAGCATTTT.